Listed below are T cell receptor beta chains from one sample, sequenced in a study of T cell repertoires in cytomegalovirus infection. TCRdb fed the reads into MiXCR, producing one record per CDR3 protein. The sample shows roughly 180,000 distinct CDR3 sequences, about a fifth of them seen only once. The antigens these receptors bind are not known. The sample in question was CD8+ T cells from cultured PBMCs, obtained from culture after CMV antigen stimulation. The receptors derive from a human donor in good health (CMV status not recorded). Some clones in this sample may be carry-over from other donors' samples. CDR3s include the opening cysteine and the closing phenylalanine or tryptophan. The order of the fields is CDR3 protein, CDR3 DNA, clone size, D gene, J gene, V gene. D genes are given only for firm matches. For some rows the clone size is stated as once, few or many, or as a class when expanded; others skip it.

CDR3 protein: CASSFPSPAPLHF
CDR3 DNA: TGTGCCAGCAGCTTTCCGTCCCCGGCACCCCTCCACTTT
clone size: few
D gene: .
J gene: TRBJ1-6
V gene: TRBV7-2

CDR3 protein: CASSPRDKKNSPLHF
CDR3 DNA: TGTGCCAGCAGCCCACGGGACAAAAAGAATTCACCCCTCCACTTT
clone size: .
D gene: .
J gene: TRBJ1-6
V gene: TRBV11-2

CDR3 protein: CASSLGDTNQPQHF
CDR3 DNA: TGTGCCAGCAGTTTGGGAGACACCAATCAGCCCCAGCATTTT
clone size: .
D gene: .
J gene: TRBJ1-5
V gene: TRBV12-3/TRBV12-4

CDR3 protein: CASSSRTRDYQETQYF
CDR3 DNA: TGTGCCAGCAGCTCGCGAACACGGGACTATCAAGAGACCCAGTACTTC
clone size: few
D gene: TRBD2
J gene: TRBJ2-5
V gene: TRBV7-4

CDR3 protein: CASSSAWRQGYEQYF
CDR3 DNA: TGTGCCAGCAGCTCCGCGTGGAGACAGGGCTACGAGCAGTACTTC
clone size: .
D gene: TRBD1
J gene: TRBJ2-7
V gene: TRBV11-2

CDR3 protein: CASSANRGSDYEQYF
CDR3 DNA: TGTGCCAGCAGCGCGAACAGGGGGAGTGACTACGAGCAGTACTTC
clone size: many
D gene: TRBD1
J gene: TRBJ2-7
V gene: TRBV9

CDR3 protein: CASSPPEGRDTQYF
CDR3 DNA: TGTGCCAGCAGCCCCCCGGAGGGGCGGGATACGCAGTATTTT
clone size: few
D gene: .
J gene: TRBJ2-3
V gene: TRBV7-9

CDR3 protein: CASSLMNSGANVLTF
CDR3 DNA: TGTGCCAGCAGCTTAATGAATTCTGGGGCCAACGTCCTGACTTTC
clone size: few
D gene: .
J gene: TRBJ2-6
V gene: TRBV7-3

CDR3 protein: CASRGTGPSETQYF
CDR3 DNA: TGTGCCAGCAGGGGGACAGGGCCCTCAGAGACCCAGTACTTC
clone size: few
D gene: TRBD1
J gene: TRBJ2-5
V gene: TRBV12-3/TRBV12-4

CDR3 protein: CASSLGRGQPQHF
CDR3 DNA: TGTGCCAGCAGCTTAGGTCGGGGACAGCCCCAGCATTTT
clone size: medium-sized
D gene: .
J gene: TRBJ1-5
V gene: TRBV7-6

CDR3 protein: CASSYARPPGLRGEQYF
CDR3 DNA: TGTGCCAGCAGTTACGCCAGACCCCCGGGGCTCCGTGGTGAGCAGTACTTC
clone size: few
D gene: .
J gene: TRBJ2-7
V gene: TRBV6-2/TRBV6-3

CDR3 protein: CASSFFGGSSYEQYF
CDR3 DNA: TGTGCCAGCAGTTTTTTCGGCGGGAGCTCCTACGAGCAGTACTTC
clone size: .
D gene: TRBD2
J gene: TRBJ2-7
V gene: TRBV6-1

CDR3 protein: CASSLNFDYGYTF
CDR3 DNA: TGTGCCAGCAGTTTAAATTTCGACTATGGCTACACCTTC
clone size: .
D gene: .
J gene: TRBJ1-2
V gene: TRBV12-3/TRBV12-4

CDR3 protein: CASSLARGTADTQYF
CDR3 DNA: TGTGCCAGCAGCTTAGCGCGAGGGACCGCAGATACGCAGTATTTT
clone size: .
D gene: .
J gene: TRBJ2-3
V gene: TRBV7-9

CDR3 protein: CASSHPGGNEQFF
CDR3 DNA: TGCGCCAGCAGCCACCCGGGAGGGAATGAGCAGTTCTTC
clone size: .
D gene: TRBD2
J gene: TRBJ2-1
V gene: TRBV4-1

CDR3 protein: CASINSGQRYGGELFF
CDR3 DNA: TGTGCCAGCATTAACTCGGGACAGCGATATGGCGGGGAGCTGTTTTTT
clone size: .
D gene: TRBD1
J gene: TRBJ2-2
V gene: TRBV12-3/TRBV12-4

CDR3 protein: CATRPGGHTEAFF
CDR3 DNA: TGTGCCACCAGGCCTGGGGGGCACACTGAAGCTTTCTTT
clone size: few
D gene: .
J gene: TRBJ1-1
V gene: TRBV27

CDR3 protein: CSANGQGARGPYEQYF
CDR3 DNA: TGCAGTGCTAATGGACAGGGGGCTCGCGGGCCCTACGAGCAGTACTTC
clone size: .
D gene: TRBD1
J gene: TRBJ2-7
V gene: TRBV20-1

CDR3 protein: CASSLPPGGTGELFF
CDR3 DNA: TGTGCCAGCAGCCTTCCACCTGGGGGGACCGGGGAGCTGTTTTTT
clone size: .
D gene: .
J gene: TRBJ2-2
V gene: TRBV6-1

CDR3 protein: CASSFWPRAVTDTQYF
CDR3 DNA: TGTGCCAGCAGTTTCTGGCCCCGGGCAGTCACAGATACGCAGTATTTT
clone size: few
D gene: .
J gene: TRBJ2-3
V gene: TRBV12-3/TRBV12-4